The clone carrying this TCR beta chain was seen only once. The germline CDR1 and CDR2 sequences are SGDLS and YYNGEE. The V segment lost 5 bases and the J segment 6 bases; nucleotides outside the gene matches: 6. The CDR3 consists of 14 residues. The sample is drawn from a study of blood T cell repertoires in COVID-19. Study context: Spain, Italy and the United States supplied samples that represented acute and convalescent COVID-19.

Libraries were prepared by immunoSEQ multiplex PCR; TCRdb keeps only in-frame clonotypes and omits some of them. Found here are some 100,000 clones, approximately 90% of them singletons; the top ten hold roughly 8%. The chain uses TRBV9 and TRBJ2-7; 12 bases are a match to TRBD2. The source is a human donor in a cohort sampled during active COVID-19. Sequencing was performed on peripheral blood. The CDR3 sequence: CASSPSGGAPEQYF. CDR3 in DNA: TGTGCCAGCAGTCCTAGCGGGGGGGCCCCCGAGCAGTACTTC.